The entry below gives a single T cell receptor (beta chain) sequence along with its context. The CDR3 is 16 residues long. V was clipped by 5 bases and J by 5 bases; unmatched bases: 10. This sample stems from a study of blood T cells in healthy people across ages. PCR was performed a second time for about 7 to 12 cycles using a sample-barcoded 5' primer and a J-beta primer mix. Each cDNA molecule received a tag from a template-switch adaptor that had 12 random nucleotides. Using its own MiXCR run on the 5' RACE reads, TCRdb lists one record per CDR3 protein. The data show around 1,500,000 distinct CDR3 sequences, 28% seen once.

This chain joins TRBV12-3 or TRBV12-4 and TRBJ2-1, with 9 bases identical to TRBD1. Source material: blood. The clonotype comes from a young woman in good health. The CDR3, as DNA: TGTGCCAGCAGTGGGAACTGGGACAGGGATCACAATGAGCAGTTCTTC. This encodes CASSGNWDRDHNEQFF.